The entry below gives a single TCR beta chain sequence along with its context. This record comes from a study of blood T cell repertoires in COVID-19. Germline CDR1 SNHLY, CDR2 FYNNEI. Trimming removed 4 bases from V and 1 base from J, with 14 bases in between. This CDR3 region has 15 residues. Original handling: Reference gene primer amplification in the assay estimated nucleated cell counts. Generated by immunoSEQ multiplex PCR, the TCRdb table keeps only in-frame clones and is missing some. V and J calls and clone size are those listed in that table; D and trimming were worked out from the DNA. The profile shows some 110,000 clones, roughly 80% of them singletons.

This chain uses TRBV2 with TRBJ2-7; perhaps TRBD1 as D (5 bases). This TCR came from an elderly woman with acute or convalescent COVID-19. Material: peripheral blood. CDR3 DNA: TGTGCCAGCAGTGTGGCCGATAGGGGATCCTACGAGCAGTACTTC. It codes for CASSVADRGSYEQYF.